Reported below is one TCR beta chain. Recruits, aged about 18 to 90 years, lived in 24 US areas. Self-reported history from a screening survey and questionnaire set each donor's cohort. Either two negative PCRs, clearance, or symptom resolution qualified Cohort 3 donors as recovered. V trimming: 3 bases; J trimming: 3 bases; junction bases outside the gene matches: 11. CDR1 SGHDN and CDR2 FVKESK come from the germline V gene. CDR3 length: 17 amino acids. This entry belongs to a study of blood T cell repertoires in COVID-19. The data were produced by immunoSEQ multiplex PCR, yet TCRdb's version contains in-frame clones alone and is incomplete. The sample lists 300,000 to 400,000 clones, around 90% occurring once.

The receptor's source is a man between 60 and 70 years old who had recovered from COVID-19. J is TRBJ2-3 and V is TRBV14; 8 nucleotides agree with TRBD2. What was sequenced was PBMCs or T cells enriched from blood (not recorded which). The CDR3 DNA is TGTGCCAGCAGCCAGAAAGCGAGGCGGGAGGTAACAGATACGCAGTATTTT. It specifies CASSQKARREVTDTQYF.